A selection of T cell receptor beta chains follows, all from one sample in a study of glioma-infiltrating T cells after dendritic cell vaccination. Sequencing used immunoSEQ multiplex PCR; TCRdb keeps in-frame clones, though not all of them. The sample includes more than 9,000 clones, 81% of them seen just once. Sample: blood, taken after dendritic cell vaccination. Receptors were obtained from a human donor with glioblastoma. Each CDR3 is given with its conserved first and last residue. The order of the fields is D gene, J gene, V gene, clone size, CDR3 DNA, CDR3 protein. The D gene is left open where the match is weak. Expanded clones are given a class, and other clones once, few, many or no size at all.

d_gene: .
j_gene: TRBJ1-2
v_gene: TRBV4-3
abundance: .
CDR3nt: TGCGCCAGCAGCCAAGTCAAGACAGGCGGGGGCTACACCTTC
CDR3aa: CASSQVKTGGGYTF

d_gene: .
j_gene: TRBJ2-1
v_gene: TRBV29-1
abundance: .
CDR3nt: TGCAGCGTTGAATTGTGGGAGAGCTCCTACAATGAGCAGTTCTTC
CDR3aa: CSVELWESSYNEQFF

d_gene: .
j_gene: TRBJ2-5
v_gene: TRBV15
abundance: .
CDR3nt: TGTGCCACCCGAATGTGGGGGGGGCCAGAGACCCAGTACTTC
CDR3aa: CATRMWGGPETQYF

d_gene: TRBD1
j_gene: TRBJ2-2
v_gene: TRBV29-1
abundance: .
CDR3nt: TGCAGCGCCAAGACAGGGGGAACCGGGGAGCTGTTTTTT
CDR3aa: CSAKTGGTGELFF

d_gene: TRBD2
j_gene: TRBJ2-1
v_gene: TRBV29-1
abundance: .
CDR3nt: TGCAGCGTTGAAGCATTCAGGGGGCTAGCGGGAGGGCCAAGCAATGAGCAGTTCTTC
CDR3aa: CSVEAFRGLAGGPSNEQFF

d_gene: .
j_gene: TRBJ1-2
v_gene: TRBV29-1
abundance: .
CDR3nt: TGCAGCGTTGAGCGGGGCAAATATCATGGCTACACCTTC
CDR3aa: CSVERGKYHGYTF

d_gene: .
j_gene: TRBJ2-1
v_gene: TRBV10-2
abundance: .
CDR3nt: TGCGCCAGCAGACAGGGGGGGGGCTACAATGAGCAGTTCTTC
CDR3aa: CASRQGGGYNEQFF

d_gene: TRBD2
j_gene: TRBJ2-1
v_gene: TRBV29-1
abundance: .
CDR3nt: TGCAGCGTCATGACTAGCGGGAGGTACAATGAGCAGTTCTTC
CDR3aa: CSVMTSGRYNEQFF

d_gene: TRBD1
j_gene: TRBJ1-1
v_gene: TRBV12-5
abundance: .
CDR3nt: TGTGCTAGTGGTTTGGGTATGACAGGGGGGGCTGAAGCTTTCTTT
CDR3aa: CASGLGMTGGAEAFF

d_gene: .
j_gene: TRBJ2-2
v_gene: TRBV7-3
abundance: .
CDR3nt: TGTGCCAGCAGCTTTTATGTGGGTAATGGAGGGTGCAGGGACACCGGGGAGCTGTTTTTT
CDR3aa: CASSFYVGNGGCRDTGELFF

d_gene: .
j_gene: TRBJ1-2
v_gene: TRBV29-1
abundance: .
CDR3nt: TGCAGCGTCCTTAGGCCGGGTGGCTACACCTTC
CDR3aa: CSVLRPGGYTF

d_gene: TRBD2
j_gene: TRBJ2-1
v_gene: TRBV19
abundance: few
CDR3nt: TGTGCCAGTAGTGGGACTAGCGGCTCCTACAATGAGCAGTTCTTC
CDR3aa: CASSGTSGSYNEQFF

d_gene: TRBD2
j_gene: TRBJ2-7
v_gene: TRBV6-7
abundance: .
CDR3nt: TGTGCCAGCAGTTACCCTAGCGGGAGGACCTACGAGCAGTACTTC
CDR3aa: CASSYPSGRTYEQYF

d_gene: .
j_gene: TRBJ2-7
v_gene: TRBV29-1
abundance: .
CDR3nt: TGCAGCGTTGTAAAGCGGGCCGGCTCCTACGAGCAGTACTTC
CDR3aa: CSVVKRAGSYEQYF

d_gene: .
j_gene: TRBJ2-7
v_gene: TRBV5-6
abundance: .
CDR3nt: TGTGCCAGCAGCTCCCCTTCAGGAATCGTCGAGCAGTACTTC
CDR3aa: CASSSPSGIVEQYF

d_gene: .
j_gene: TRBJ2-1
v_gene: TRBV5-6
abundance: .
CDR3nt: TGTGCCAGCAGCTTGGAGGGGGCGGGGACCTACAATGAGCAGTTCTTC
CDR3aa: CASSLEGAGTYNEQFF

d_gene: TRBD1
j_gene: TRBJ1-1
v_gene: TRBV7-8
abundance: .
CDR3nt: TGTGCCAGCAGCCCAAGACAGGGGAACACTGAAGCTTTCTTT
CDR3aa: CASSPRQGNTEAFF

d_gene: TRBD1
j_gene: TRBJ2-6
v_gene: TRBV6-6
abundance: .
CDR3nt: TGTGCCAGCACGGGACAGGGGGCCTCTGGGGCCAACGTCCTGACTTTC
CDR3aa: CASTGQGASGANVLTF

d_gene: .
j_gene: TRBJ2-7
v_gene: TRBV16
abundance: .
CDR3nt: TGTGCCAGCAGCCCCAGGGACGAGCAGTACTTC
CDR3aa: CASSPRDEQYF

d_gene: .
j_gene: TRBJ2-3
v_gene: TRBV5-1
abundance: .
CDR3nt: TGCGCCAGCAGCCTACAGACAGATACGCAGTATTTT
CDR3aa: CASSLQTDTQYF

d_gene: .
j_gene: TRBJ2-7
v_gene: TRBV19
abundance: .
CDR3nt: TGTGCCAGTAGTAGAGTGAGCCACGAGCAGTACTTC
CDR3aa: CASSRVSHEQYF

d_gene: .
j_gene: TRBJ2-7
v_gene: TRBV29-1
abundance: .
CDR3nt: TGCAGCGTGCAACAGGGTTACGAGCAGTACTTC
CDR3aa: CSVQQGYEQYF

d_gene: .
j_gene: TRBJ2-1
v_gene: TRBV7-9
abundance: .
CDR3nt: TGTGCCAGCAGCTTAGTTCTGGGGCAGGGTGAGCAGTTCTTC
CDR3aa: CASSLVLGQGEQFF